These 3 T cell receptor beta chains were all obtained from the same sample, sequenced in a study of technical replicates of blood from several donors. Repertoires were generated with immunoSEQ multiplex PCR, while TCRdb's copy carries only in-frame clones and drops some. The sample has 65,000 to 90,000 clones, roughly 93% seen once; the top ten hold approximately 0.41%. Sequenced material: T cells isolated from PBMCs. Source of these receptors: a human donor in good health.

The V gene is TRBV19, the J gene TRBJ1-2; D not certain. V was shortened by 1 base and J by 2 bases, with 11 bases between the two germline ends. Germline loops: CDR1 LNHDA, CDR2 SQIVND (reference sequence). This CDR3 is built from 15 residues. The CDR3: CASSIGRRLNYGYTF. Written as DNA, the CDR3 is TGTGCCAGTAGTATAGGGAGACGGCTAAACTATGGCTACACCTTC.

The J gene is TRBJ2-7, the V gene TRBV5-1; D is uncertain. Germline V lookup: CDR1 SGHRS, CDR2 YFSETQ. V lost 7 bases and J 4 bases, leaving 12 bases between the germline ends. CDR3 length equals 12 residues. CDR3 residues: CASLSPAYEQYF. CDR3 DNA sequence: TGCGCCAGCCTTTCACCCGCGTACGAGCAGTACTTC.

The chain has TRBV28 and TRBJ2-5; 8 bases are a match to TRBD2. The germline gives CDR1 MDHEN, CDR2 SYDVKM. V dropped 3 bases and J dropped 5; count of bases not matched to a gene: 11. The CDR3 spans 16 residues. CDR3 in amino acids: CASSFGSGTLRETQYF. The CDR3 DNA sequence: TGTGCCAGCAGTTTTGGTAGCGGGACTCTTCGTGAGACCCAGTACTTC.